Listed below are T cell receptor beta chains from one sample, sequenced in a study of shared clonotypes between healthy human individuals. TCRdb's copy holds only in-frame clones and misses some; the assay was immunoSEQ multiplex PCR. The sample includes over a million clones, roughly 75% of them seen just once. Sequenced material: memory CD4+ T cells sorted from blood. These receptors were collected from a man aged 18 to 35 in good health. The CDR3 runs from the conserved cysteine through the conserved F or W. A D gene is named only where the DNA matches it firmly. For some rows the clone size is stated as once, few or many, or as a class when expanded; others skip it.

d_gene | j_gene | abundance | v_gene | CDR3nt | CDR3aa
NA | TRBJ2-7 | NA | TRBV30 | TGTGCCTGGAGTCAGGGGCCTAAGAACGAGCAGTACTTC | CAWSQGPKNEQYF
NA | TRBJ2-3 | few | TRBV5-4 | TGTGCCAGCAGCCCCGGGGCCCGAAGCACAGATACGCAGTATTTT | CASSPGARSTDTQYF
NA | TRBJ1-4 | NA | TRBV28 | TGTGCCAGCAGGGAGATGGGGGCGGGAAAACTGTTTTTT | CASREMGAGKLFF
NA | TRBJ2-1 | once | TRBV6-5 | TGTGCCAGCTCCCGGGCGGGGTACGGGCAGTTCTTC | CASSRAGYGQFF
TRBD1 | TRBJ2-7 | NA | TRBV29-1 | TGCAGCGTTGAACCTAAGGGGGCAGTAACTGGCGAGCAGTACTTC | CSVEPKGAVTGEQYF
NA | TRBJ2-1 | NA | TRBV11-3 | TGTGCCAGCAGCTTAGTCGGGGATAGATCCTACAATGAGCAGTTCTTC | CASSLVGDRSYNEQFF
TRBD1 | TRBJ2-1 | once | TRBV10-3 | TGTGCCATCAGGGACCAACAGGGGGGAAACTACAATGAGCAGTTCTTC | CAIRDQQGGNYNEQFF
TRBD1 | TRBJ2-7 | once | TRBV10-3 | TGTGCCATCAGTGAGGGGGGGACAGGGAAAGGCTACGAGCAGTACTTC | CAISEGGTGKGYEQYF
TRBD1 | TRBJ2-4 | NA | TRBV11-3 | TGTGCCAGCAGCAAGGACAGGGGAGACATTCAGTACTTC | CASSKDRGDIQYF
TRBD1 | TRBJ2-2 | NA | TRBV30 | TGTGCCTGGAGTACGACAGGGGGAGTGACCACCGGGGAGCTGTTTTTT | CAWSTTGGVTTGELFF
NA | TRBJ1-2 | many | TRBV6-5 | TGTGCCAGCAGTCCAGGTGGGAGTTGGCAGTATGGCTACACCTTC | CASSPGGSWQYGYTF
NA | TRBJ2-5 | NA | TRBV7-2 | TGTGCCAGCAGGAAGATGTGGGGGGAAGAGACCCAGTACTTC | CASRKMWGEETQYF
NA | TRBJ2-3 | NA | TRBV5-1 | TGCGCCAGCAGCCCGTATGGGGCTAGCACAGATACGCAGTATTTT | CASSPYGASTDTQYF
TRBD2 | TRBJ2-7 | NA | TRBV10-3 | TGTGCCATCAGTGACCTCGTGGGGGGGGACTCCTACGAGCAGTACTTC | CAISDLVGGDSYEQYF
NA | TRBJ2-7 | NA | TRBV18 | TGTGCCAGCTCAGCTACCGGGACAAGGGACGAGCAGTACTTC | CASSATGTRDEQYF
NA | TRBJ1-3 | NA | TRBV6-1 | TGTGCCAGCAGTAGAGATTCTGGAAACACCATATATTTT | CASSRDSGNTIYF
NA | TRBJ1-2 | NA | TRBV30 | TGTGCCTGGTCACGGAGCGTCTATGGCTACACCTTC | CAWSRSVYGYTF
NA | TRBJ2-5 | once | TRBV7-9 | TGTGCCAGCAGCTTAGAGAGGTACCAAGAGACCCAGTACTTC | CASSLERYQETQYF
NA | TRBJ1-6 | NA | TRBV7-2 | TGTGCCAGCAGCTTAGCAGGGGCCAGCTCCTATAATTCACCCCTCCACTTT | CASSLAGASSYNSPLHF
NA | TRBJ2-7 | NA | TRBV7-6 | TGTGCCAGCAGCCAAGGATCCGAGCAGTACTTC | CASSQGSEQYF
NA | TRBJ2-1 | NA | TRBV5-1 | TGCGCCAGCAGCCGTACTAGCAGCAACAATGAGCAGTTCTTC | CASSRTSSNNEQFF